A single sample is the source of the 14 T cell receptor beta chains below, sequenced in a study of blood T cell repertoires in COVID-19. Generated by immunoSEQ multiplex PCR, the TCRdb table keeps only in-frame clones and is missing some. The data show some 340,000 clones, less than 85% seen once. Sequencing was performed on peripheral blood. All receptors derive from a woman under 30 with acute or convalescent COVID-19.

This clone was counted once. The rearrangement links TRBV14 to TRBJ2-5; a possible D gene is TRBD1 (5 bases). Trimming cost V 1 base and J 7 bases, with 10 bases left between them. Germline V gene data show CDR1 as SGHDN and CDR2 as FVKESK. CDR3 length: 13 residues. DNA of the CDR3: TGTGCCAGCAGCCAAGCAGACCAGGGGACCCAGTACTTC. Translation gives CASSQADQGTQYF.

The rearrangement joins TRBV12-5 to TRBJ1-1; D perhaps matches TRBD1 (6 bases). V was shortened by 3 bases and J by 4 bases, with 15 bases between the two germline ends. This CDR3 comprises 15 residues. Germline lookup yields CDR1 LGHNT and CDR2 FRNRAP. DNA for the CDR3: TGTGCTAGTGGTTTAGGCCTATTCAGGGGCACTGAAGCTTTCTTT. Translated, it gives CASGLGLFRGTEAFF.

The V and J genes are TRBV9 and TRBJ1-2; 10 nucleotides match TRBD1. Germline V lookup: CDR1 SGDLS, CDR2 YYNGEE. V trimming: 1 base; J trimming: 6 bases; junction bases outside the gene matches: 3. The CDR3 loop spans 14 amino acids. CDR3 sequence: CASSVWDRGDGYTF. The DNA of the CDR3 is TGTGCCAGCAGCGTATGGGACAGGGGTGATGGCTACACCTTC.

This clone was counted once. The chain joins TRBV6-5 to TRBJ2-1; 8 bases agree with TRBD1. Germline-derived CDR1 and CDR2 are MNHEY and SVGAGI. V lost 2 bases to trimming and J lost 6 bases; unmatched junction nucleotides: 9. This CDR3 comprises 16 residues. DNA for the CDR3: TGTGCCAGCAGTTACCCCCCAGGACAGGGAAGCAATGAGCAGTTCTTC. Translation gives CASSYPPGQGSNEQFF.

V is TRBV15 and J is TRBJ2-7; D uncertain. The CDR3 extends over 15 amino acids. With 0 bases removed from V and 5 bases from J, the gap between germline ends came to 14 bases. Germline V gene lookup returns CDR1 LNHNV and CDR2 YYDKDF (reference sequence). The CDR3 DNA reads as TGTGCCACCAGCAGAGATCCGCGATATGAGGACGAGCAGTACTTC. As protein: CATSRDPRYEDEQYF.

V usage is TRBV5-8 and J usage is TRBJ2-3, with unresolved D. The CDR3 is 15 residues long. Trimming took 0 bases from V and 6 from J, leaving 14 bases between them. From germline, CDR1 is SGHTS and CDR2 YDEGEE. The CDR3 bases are TGTGCCAGCAGCTTGGCGCCCCTGATAGCCGATACGCAGTATTTT. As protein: CASSLAPLIADTQYF.

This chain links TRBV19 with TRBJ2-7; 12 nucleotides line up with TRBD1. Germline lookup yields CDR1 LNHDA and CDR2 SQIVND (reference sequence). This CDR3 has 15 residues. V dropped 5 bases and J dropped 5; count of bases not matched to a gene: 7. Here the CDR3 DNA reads TGTGCCAGTAGTTGGAAGGGACAGGGGGCCCACGAGCAGTACTTC. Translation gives CASSWKGQGAHEQYF.

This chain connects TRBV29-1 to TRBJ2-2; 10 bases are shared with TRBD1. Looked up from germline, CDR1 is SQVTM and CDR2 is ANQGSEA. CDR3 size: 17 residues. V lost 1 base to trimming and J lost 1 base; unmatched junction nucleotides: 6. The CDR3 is CSVEGRWTGGNTGELFF. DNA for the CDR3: TGCAGCGTTGAAGGGAGGTGGACAGGGGGGAACACCGGGGAGCTGTTTTTT.

The chain's CDR3 is CASSRGGQPQHF. The CDR3 DNA reads TGTGCCAGCAGCAGGGGAGGGCAGCCCCAGCATTTT. The J gene is TRBJ1-5, the V gene TRBV5-8; TRBD1 is a possible D gene (5 bases). Germline V gives CDR1 SGHTS, CDR2 YDEGEE. V shed 4 bases and J shed 7 bases, with 9 bases lying between them. There are 12 residues in the CDR3. Full variable domain (outside the CDR3, taken from reference TRBV5-8 and TRBJ1-5): EAGVTQSPTHLIKTRGQQATLRCSPISGHTSVYWYQQALGLGLQFLLWYDEGEERNRGNFPPRFSGRQFPNYSSELNVNALELEDSALYLCASSRGGQPQHFGDGTRLSIL.

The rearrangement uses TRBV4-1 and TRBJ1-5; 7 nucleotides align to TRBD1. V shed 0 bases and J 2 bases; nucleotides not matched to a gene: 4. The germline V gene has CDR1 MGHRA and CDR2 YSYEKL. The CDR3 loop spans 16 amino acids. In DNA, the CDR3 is TGCGCCAGCAGCCAAGAGGGACAGCCGGGCAATCAGCCCCAGCATTTT. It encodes CASSQEGQPGNQPQHF.

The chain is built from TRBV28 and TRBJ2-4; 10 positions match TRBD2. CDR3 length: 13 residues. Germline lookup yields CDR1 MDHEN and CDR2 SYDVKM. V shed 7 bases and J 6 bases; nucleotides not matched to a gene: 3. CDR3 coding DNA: TGTGCCAGCACGGGACTAGCGACAAACATTCAGTACTTC. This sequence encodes CASTGLATNIQYF. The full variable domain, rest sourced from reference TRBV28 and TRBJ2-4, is DVKVTQSSRYLVKRTGEKVFLECVQDMDHENMFWYRQDPGLGLRLIYFSYDVKMKEKGDIPEGYSVSREKKERFSLILESASTNQTSMYLCASTGLATNIQYFGAGTRLSVL.

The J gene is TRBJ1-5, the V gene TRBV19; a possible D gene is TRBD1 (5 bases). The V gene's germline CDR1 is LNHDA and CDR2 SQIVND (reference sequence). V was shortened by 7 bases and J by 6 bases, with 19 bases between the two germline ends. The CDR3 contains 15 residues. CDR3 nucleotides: TGTGCCAGTACCCCGGCAGGGAAGGTTGCTCAGCCCCAGCATTTT. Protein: CASTPAGKVAQPQHF.

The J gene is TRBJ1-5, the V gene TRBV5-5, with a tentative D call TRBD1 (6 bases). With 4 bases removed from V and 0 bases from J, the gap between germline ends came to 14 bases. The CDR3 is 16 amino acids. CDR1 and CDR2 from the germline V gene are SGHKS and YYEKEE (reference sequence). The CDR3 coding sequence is TGTGCCAGCAGCCGGAAGCAGGGGCTTAGCAATCAGCCCCAGCATTTT. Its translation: CASSRKQGLSNQPQHF.

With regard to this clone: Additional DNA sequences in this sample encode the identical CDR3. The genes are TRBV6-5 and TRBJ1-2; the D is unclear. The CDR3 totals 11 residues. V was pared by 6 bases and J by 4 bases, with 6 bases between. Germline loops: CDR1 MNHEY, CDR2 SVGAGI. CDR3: CASRQIYGYTF. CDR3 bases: TGTGCCAGCAGACAGATCTATGGCTACACCTTC.